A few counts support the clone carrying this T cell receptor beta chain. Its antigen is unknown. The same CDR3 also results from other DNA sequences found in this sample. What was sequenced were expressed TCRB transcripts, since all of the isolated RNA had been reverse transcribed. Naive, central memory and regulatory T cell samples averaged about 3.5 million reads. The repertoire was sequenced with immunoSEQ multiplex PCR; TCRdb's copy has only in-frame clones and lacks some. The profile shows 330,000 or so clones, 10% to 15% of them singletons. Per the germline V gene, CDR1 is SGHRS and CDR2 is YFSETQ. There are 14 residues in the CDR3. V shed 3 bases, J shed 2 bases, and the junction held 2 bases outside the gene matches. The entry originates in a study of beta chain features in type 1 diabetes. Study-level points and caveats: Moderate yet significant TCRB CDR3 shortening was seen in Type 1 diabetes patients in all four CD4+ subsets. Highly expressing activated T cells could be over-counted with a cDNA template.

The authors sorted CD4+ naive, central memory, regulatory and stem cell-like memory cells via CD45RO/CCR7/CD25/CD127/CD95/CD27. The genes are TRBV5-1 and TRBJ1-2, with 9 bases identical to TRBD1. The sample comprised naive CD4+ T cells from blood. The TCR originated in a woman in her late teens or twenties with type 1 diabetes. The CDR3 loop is CASSSGQGNYGYTF. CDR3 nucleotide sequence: TGCGCCAGCAGCTCGGGACAGGGAAACTATGGCTACACCTTC.